These T cell receptor beta chains were read from a single sample in a study of T cell responses to AZD1222 COVID-19 vaccine. Repertoires were generated with immunoSEQ multiplex PCR, while TCRdb's copy carries only in-frame clones and drops some. The sample comprises fewer than 150,000 clones, roughly 93% of which are singletons, and about 3% rests with the top ten. This specimen consisted of peripheral blood, obtained on day 0 of AZD1222 vaccination. These receptor sequences come from an adult in good health. Each CDR3 is given with its conserved first and last residue.

CDR3aa	len	v_gene
CASSLGPGDTGELFF	15	TRBV5-1
CASSIASSTDTQYF	14	TRBV19
CASSQDTGLRLVYNEQFF	18	TRBV14
CASSKALAGISYEQYF	16	TRBV21-1
CASSVGDRAEAFF	13	TRBV9
CASSNRDSYEQYF	13	TRBV19
CASRGTGSSNQPQHF	15	TRBV2
CATSRDRGVRADTQYF	16	TRBV15
CASSGDRIGTEAFF	14	TRBV9
CASSFPPGQVSTNEQFF	17	TRBV28
CASSYSGTEGEQYF	14	TRBV6-6
CATGAEPYEQYF	12	TRBV6-6
CASSFLAGGTYEQYF	15	TRBV7-2
CASSYDRAGNTIYF	14	TRBV6-5
CASSLQGLGTEAFF	14	TRBV7-9
CASSPTNEKLFF	12	TRBV18
CASRPPRSTRRDSKVYEQYF	20	TRBV2
CASSQALDRSSYEQYF	16	TRBV4-2
CASSHPPGGGGYTF	14	TRBV28
CASSSGTGSSEQFF	14	TRBV6-5
CASSMQGQWTEAFF	14	TRBV19
CSARSYNEQFF	11	TRBV20-1
CASSGSYNEQFF	12	TRBV25-1
CASSLLPGELFF	12	TRBV7-9
CASSEGVTQYF	11	TRBV2
CASRQGFTTDTQYF	14	TRBV2
CASSPLLRTGWGHGYTF	17	TRBV14
CASSLGLQETQYF	13	TRBV11-3
CASSSLTGRVDGYTF	15	TRBV5-5
CASSQPQLNTEAFF	14	TRBV3-1/TRBV3-2
CASSPLYRNNEQFF	14	TRBV16
CASSPRLNQPQHF	13	TRBV12-3/TRBV12-4
CATRSSGGVAHNEQFF	16	TRBV15
CASSLEKGPRGEQYF	15	TRBV7-6
CSVELQGGKVFF	12	TRBV29-1
CASNPFGGSSYEQYF	15	TRBV6-2/TRBV6-3
CASSYQGYRQETQYF	15	TRBV5-6
CASSISRGRGPRGYTF	16	TRBV19
CASSVDRDGNTIYF	14	TRBV9
CASSPRTGHYGYTF	14	TRBV5-1
CASSSGQAQETQYF	14	TRBV5-1
CASKRGEGAYEQYF	14	TRBV28
CSVVSRGHAGYTF	13	TRBV29-1
CASRLAGDYEQYF	13	TRBV6-5
CASSLSEAFF	10	TRBV13
CASAIGPNNEQFF	13	TRBV9
CASSVGGMGGYTF	13	TRBV9
CASSIRPGGNEQYF	14	TRBV19
CASSPRRERLTDTQYF	16	TRBV9